This T cell receptor beta chain was sequenced in a study of blood T cells in healthy people across ages. Then a second PCR, running roughly 7 to 11 cycles, was carried out with a sample-barcoded 5' primer and a J-beta primer mix. Each sample provided no less than 2.5 million CDR3-containing paired-end reads. TCRdb reprocessed the 5' RACE reads with MiXCR, giving one entry per CDR3 protein. The sample has 1.5 million to 1.9 million distinct CDR3 sequences, approximately 43% seen once; the top ten hold about 3.8%. CDR1 and CDR2 (germline): ENHRY, SYGVKD. There are 15 residues in the CDR3. Trimming at V came to 4 bases and at J to 7 bases, leaving 7 bases not matched to a gene.

The V gene is TRBV10-3, the J gene TRBJ2-7; 13 bases are shared with TRBD2. What was sequenced was blood. The clonotype comes from a woman aged 18-35 years in good health. CDR3: CAISGLAGGYNEQYF. In nucleotides, the CDR3 is TGTGCCATCAGTGGACTAGCGGGGGGCTACAATGAGCAGTACTTC.